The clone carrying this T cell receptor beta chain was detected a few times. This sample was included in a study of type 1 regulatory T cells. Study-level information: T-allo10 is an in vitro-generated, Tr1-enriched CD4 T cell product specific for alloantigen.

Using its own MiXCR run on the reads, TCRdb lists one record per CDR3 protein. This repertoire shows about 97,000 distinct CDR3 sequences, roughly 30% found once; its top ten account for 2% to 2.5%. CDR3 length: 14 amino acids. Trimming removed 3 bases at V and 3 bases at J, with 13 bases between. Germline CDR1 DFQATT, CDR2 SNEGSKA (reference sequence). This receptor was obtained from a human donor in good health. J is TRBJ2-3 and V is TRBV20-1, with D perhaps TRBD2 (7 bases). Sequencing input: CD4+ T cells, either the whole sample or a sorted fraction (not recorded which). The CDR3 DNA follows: TGCAGTGCTAGCCTAGGGGGGGGTACAGATACGCAGTATTTT. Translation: CSASLGGGTDTQYF.